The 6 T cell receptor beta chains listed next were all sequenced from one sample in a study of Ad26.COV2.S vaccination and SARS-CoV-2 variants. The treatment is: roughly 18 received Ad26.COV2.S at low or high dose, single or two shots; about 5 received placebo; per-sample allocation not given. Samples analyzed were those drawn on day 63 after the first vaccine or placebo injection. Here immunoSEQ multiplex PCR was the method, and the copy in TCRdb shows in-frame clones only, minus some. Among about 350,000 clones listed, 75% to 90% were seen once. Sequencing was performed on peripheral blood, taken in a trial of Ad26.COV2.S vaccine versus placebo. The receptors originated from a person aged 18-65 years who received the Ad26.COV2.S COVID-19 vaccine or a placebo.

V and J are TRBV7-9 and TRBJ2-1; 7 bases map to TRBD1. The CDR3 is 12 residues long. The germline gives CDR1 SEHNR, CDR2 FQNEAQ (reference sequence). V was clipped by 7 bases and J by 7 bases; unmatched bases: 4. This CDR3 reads CASKGAENEQFF. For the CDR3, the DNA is TGTGCCAGCAAGGGGGCCGAAAATGAGCAGTTCTTC.

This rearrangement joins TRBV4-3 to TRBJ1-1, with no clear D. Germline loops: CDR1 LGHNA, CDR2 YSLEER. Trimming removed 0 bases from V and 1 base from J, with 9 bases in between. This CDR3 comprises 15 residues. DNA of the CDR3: TGCGCCAGCAGCCAAGAAATTTGGCAGAACACTGAAGCTTTCTTT. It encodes CASSQEIWQNTEAFF.

The CDR3 protein is CATSDPAVAYGYTF. The CDR3, as DNA: TGTGCCACCAGTGACCCCGCGGTGGCATATGGCTACACCTTC. This chain uses TRBV24-1 with TRBJ1-2; D gene uncertain. The CDR3 is 14 residues long. The V and J ends lost 4 bases and 5 bases respectively, with 13 bases between them. Germline V gene data show CDR1 as KGHDR and CDR2 as SFDVKD.

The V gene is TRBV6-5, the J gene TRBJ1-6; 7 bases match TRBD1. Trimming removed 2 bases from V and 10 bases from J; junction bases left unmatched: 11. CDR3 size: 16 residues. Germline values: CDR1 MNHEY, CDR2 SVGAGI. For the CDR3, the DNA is TGTGCCAGCAGTTACCATACGACAGGGACGGGGTCACCCCTCCACTTT. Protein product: CASSYHTTGTGSPLHF.

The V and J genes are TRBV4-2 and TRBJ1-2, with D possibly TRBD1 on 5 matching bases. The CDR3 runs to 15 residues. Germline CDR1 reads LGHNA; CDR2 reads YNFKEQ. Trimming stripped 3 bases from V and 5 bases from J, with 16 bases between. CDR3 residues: CASSQGSGRGYGYTF. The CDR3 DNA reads TGTGCCAGCAGCCAGGGTTCGGGACGTGGGTATGGCTACACCTTC.

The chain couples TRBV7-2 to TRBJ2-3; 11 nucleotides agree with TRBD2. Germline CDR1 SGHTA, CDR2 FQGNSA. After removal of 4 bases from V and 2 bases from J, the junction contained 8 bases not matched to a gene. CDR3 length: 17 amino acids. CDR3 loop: CASSSATSGIFTDTQYF. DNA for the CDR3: TGTGCCAGCAGCTCGGCGACTAGCGGGATTTTCACAGATACGCAGTATTTT.